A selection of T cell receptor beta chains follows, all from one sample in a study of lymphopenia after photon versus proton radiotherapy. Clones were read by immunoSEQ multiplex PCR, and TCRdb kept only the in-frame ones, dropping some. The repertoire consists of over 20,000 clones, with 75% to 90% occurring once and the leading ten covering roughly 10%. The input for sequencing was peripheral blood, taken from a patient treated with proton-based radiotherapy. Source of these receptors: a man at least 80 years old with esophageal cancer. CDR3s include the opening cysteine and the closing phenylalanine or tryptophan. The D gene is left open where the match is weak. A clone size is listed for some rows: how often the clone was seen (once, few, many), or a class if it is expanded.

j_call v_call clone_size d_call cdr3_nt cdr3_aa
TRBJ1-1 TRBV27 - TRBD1 TGTGCCAGCAGTTCCGGGACAGGGAACACTGAAGCTTTCTTT CASSSGTGNTEAFF
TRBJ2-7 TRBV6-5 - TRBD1 TGTGCCAGCAGACCCGGGACAGGGGTCCGAGAGCAGTACTTC CASRPGTGVREQYF
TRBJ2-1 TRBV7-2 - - TGTGCCAGCAGCTTGTGGACTACTCTCCCTCCGTTCTTC CASSLWTTLPPFF
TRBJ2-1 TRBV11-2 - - TGTGCCAGCAGCCAGATCCGGAATGAGCAGTTCTTC CASSQIRNEQFF
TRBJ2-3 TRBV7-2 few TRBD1 TGTGCCAGCAGGGACAGGGTGGCGGCGGATACGCAGTATTTT CASRDRVAADTQYF
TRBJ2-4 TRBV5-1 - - TGCGCCAGCAAGGCGGGACTCTTCCAGAACATTCAGTACTTC CASKAGLFQNIQYF
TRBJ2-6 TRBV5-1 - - TGCGCCAGCAGCGAGGGGTCTGGGGCCAACGTCCTGACTTTC CASSEGSGANVLTF
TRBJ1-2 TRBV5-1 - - TGCGCCAGCACCTGGGGTGGTCAGGGGTCAGGACATAGAAATGGCTACACCTTC CASTWGGQGSGHRNGYTF
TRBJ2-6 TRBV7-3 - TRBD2 TGTGCCAGCAGCCCTACCGGCCCTAGCGGGGTAAGATCTGGGGCCAACGTCCTGACTTTC CASSPTGPSGVRSGANVLTF
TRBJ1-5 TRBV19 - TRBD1 TGTGCCAGTAGTATCGAGCGGGACAGGGTACAGCCCCAGCATTTT CASSIERDRVQPQHF
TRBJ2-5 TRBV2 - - TGTGCCAGCAGTGCCCAGGGTGGAGAGACCCAGTACTTC CASSAQGGETQYF
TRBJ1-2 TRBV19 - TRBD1 TGTGCCAGTAATTCCAGGGGGCGAAGAACTGGCTACACCTTC CASNSRGRRTGYTF
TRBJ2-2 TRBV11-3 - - TGTGCCAGCAGCTTAGATCTGGGCGGGGAGCTGTTTTTT CASSLDLGGELFF
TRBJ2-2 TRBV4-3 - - TGCGCCAGCAGCCGTGGGATCAGGGCTGACGACACCGGGGAGCTGTTTTTT CASSRGIRADDTGELFF
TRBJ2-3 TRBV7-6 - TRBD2 TGTGCCAGCAGCTTAGCGGCGGGAGTAGCGTCCAGGAATACGCAGTATTTT CASSLAAGVASRNTQYF
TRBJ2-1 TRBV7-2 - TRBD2 TGTGCCAGCAGCTTAGTGTGGGGGACTAGTTACAATGAGCAGTTCTTC CASSLVWGTSYNEQFF
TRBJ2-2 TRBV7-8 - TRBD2 TGTGCCAGCAGCGAGCGGGAGAACACCGGGGAGCTGTTTTTT CASSERENTGELFF
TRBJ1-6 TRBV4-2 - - TGTGCCACCAAGGGCTCGACAGTCACAAATTCACCCCTCCACTTT CATKGSTVTNSPLHF
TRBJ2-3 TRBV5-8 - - TGTGCCAGCAGCTTTATAACAGCCGGTGGCACAGATACGCAGTATTTT CASSFITAGGTDTQYF
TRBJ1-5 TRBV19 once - TGTGCCAGTAGTATCGGGGGGCCCAATCCTGGTCAGCCCCAGCATTTT CASSIGGPNPGQPQHF
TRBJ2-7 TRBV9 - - TGTGCCAGCAGCCGATCCAGCACCACCTACGAGCAGTACTTC CASSRSSTTYEQYF
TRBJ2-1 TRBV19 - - TGTGCCAGTAGTAGACTAGACCTCTACAATGAGCAGTTCTTC CASSRLDLYNEQFF
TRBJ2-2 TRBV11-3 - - TGTGCCAGCAGCCTAGGGTATCGGGGCTCTAACACCGGGGAGCTGTTTTTT CASSLGYRGSNTGELFF
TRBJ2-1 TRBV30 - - TGTGCCTGGAGTGTTGGTAGTCTGGACAATGAGCAGTTCTTC CAWSVGSLDNEQFF
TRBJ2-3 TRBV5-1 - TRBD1 TGCGCCAGCGGGAGGGACAGGGGGACAGATACGCAGTATTTT CASGRDRGTDTQYF
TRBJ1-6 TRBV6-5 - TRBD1 TGTGCCAGCAGTCAGGGGGTCGTAGATTCACCCCTCCACTTT CASSQGVVDSPLHF
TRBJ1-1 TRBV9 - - TGTGCCAGCAGCGTAGTGGCAGCGAACACTGAAGCTTTCTTT CASSVVAANTEAFF